This T cell receptor (beta chain) derives from a study of T cells after yellow fever vaccination. Study-wide results and caveats: Overall, a small share of clonotypes was seen in both CD4 and CD8 compartments. Most primary-vaccination clones reappeared after the booster (more than 95% CD4, around 88% CD8).

Making TCR cDNA involved 5'RACE template switching, which added UMIs and a universal primer site. MiXCR, applied by TCRdb to the 5' RACE reads, yields one record per CDR3 protein. The sample lists roughly 100,000 distinct CDR3 sequences, over 8% occurring once. This CDR3 comprises 16 residues. The trim removed 7 bases at V and 8 bases at J, leaving 14 bases unmatched. Germline CDR1 reads SEHNR; CDR2 reads FQNEAQ (reference sequence). This TCR was recovered from a man between 18 and 35 years old who received the YFV17D yellow fever vaccine. The V and J genes are TRBV7-9 and TRBJ2-3; 11 bases are shared with TRBD2. The sequences come from CD8+ T cells not binding an NS4B(214-222) dextramer, sorted from PBMCs, collected around 16 days after the first yellow fever vaccination. CDR3 DNA sequence: TGTGCCAGCAACCCTAGCGGGCTAGCGGGGGGTGTTACGCAGTATTTT. Encoded protein: CASNPSGLAGGVTQYF.